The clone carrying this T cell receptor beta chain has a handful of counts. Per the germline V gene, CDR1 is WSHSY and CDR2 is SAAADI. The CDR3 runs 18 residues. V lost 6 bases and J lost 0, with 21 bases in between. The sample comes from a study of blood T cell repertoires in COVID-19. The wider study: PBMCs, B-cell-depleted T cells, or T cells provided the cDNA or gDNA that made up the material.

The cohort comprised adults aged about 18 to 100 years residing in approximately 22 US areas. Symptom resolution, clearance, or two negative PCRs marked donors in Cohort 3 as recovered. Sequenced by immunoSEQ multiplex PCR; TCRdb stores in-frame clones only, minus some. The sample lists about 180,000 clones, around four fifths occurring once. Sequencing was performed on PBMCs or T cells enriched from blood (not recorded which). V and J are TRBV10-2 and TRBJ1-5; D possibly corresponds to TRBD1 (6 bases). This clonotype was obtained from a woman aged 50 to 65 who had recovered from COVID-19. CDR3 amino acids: CASSAQKPGQNSNQPQHF. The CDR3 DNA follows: TGCGCCAGCAGCGCACAAAAACCGGGACAAAATAGCAATCAGCCCCAGCATTTT.